This is a list of T cell receptor beta chains from one sample in a study of shared clonotypes between healthy human individuals. Profiling relied on immunoSEQ multiplex PCR, and the TCRdb table lists in-frame clones only, not all of them. The sample consists of roughly 1,000,000 clones, approximately 80% of them appearing once. The sample consisted of memory CD4+ T cells from PBMCs. These receptors were taken from a man younger than 35 in good health. Some clones in this sample may be carry-over from other donors' samples. Both conserved end residues are part of each CDR3. The D gene is left open where the match is weak. Clone size is given for some rows only: seen once, a few or many times, or a class if the clone is expanded.

V gene,D gene,clone size,J gene,CDR3 protein,CDR3 DNA
TRBV7-2,.,.,TRBJ1-5,CASSPGVTYNQPQHF,TGTGCCAGCAGCCCCGGAGTCACCTACAATCAGCCCCAGCATTTT
TRBV18,.,.,TRBJ1-5,CASSPSVGNQPQHF,TGTGCCAGCTCACCCTCGGTAGGCAATCAGCCCCAGCATTTT
TRBV9,.,once,TRBJ2-7,CASSVLGGLFSEQYF,TGTGCCAGCAGCGTCTTAGGCGGGTTGTTCAGCGAGCAGTACTTC
TRBV2,.,.,TRBJ1-1,CASLGGLNTEAFF,TGTGCCAGCCTCGGAGGGTTGAACACTGAAGCTTTCTTT
TRBV5-1,TRBD2,.,TRBJ2-7,CASSSTSGQRRQYF,TGCGCCAGCAGCTCCACTAGCGGGCAAAGAAGGCAGTACTTC
TRBV28,.,.,TRBJ1-2,CASSLEGINYGYTF,TGTGCCAGCAGTTTGGAGGGTATTAACTATGGCTACACCTTC
TRBV10-3,.,.,TRBJ1-4,CATASGGADNEKLFF,TGTGCCACCGCATCGGGGGGGGCGGATAATGAAAAACTGTTTTTT
TRBV18,.,.,TRBJ2-6,CASIYTPGANVLTF,TGTGCCAGCATATACACCCCTGGGGCCAACGTCCTGACTTTC
TRBV28,TRBD2,.,TRBJ2-5,CATLSWGGFQETQYF,TGTGCCACCCTCTCGTGGGGGGGGTTCCAAGAGACCCAGTACTTC
TRBV11-3,.,.,TRBJ2-3,CASSLGSTAPDTQYF,TGTGCCAGCAGCTTAGGGTCTACCGCCCCGGATACGCAGTATTTT
TRBV28,.,.,TRBJ2-7,CASSLGPTYEQYF,TGTGCCAGCAGTCTGGGACCGACGTACGAGCAGTACTTC
TRBV11-2,TRBD1,.,TRBJ2-1,CASSALGQGEQFF,TGTGCCAGCAGCGCCCTGGGACAGGGTGAGCAGTTCTTC
TRBV27,.,.,TRBJ1-2,CASKSRGNYGYTF,TGTGCCAGCAAATCACGGGGCAACTATGGCTACACCTTC
TRBV19,.,.,TRBJ2-7,CASLLGQAASSYEQYF,TGTGCCAGTCTGTTAGGCCAAGCGGCGAGCTCCTACGAGCAGTACTTC
TRBV13,.,few,TRBJ1-2,CASRLQLRDPAGYTF,TGTGCCAGCAGACTCCAACTACGCGACCCCGCGGGCTACACCTTC
TRBV5-1,TRBD1,few,TRBJ2-2,CASSITGVKNTGELFF,TGCGCCAGCAGCATAACAGGGGTCAAGAACACCGGGGAGCTGTTTTTT
TRBV29-1,TRBD1,.,TRBJ1-2,CSVEGTGGADYGYTF,TGCAGCGTTGAAGGTACAGGGGGCGCTGACTATGGCTACACCTTC
TRBV4-2,.,.,TRBJ1-5,CASSQDPTGPGVDQPQHF,TGTGCCAGCAGCCAAGATCCCACGGGACCCGGGGTCGATCAGCCCCAGCATTTT
TRBV30,.,.,TRBJ1-3,CAWRSYSRLSGNTIYF,TGTGCCTGGAGGTCATACAGTCGCCTCTCTGGAAACACCATATATTTT
TRBV30,TRBD1,few,TRBJ2-2,CAWSPLDRVDTGELFF,TGTGCCTGGAGTCCCCTGGACAGGGTCGACACCGGGGAGCTGTTTTTT
TRBV20-1,.,few,TRBJ1-1,CRATENTEAFF,TGCAGGGCGACAGAAAACACTGAAGCTTTCTTT
TRBV5-1,.,.,TRBJ2-7,CASSFAELTYEQYF,TGCGCCAGCAGCTTCGCGGAACTAACCTACGAGCAGTACTTC
TRBV19,.,.,TRBJ1-2,CASSTGYGYTF,TGTGCCAGTAGTACTGGTTATGGCTACACCTTC
TRBV5-6,.,many,TRBJ1-1,CASSSRRTYDEAFF,TGTGCCAGCAGCTCAAGAAGGACATACGATGAAGCTTTCTTT
TRBV18,.,.,TRBJ2-2,CASSPQTEGTGELFF,TGTGCCAGCTCACCACAGACGGAGGGCACCGGGGAGCTGTTTTTT
TRBV5-1,.,.,TRBJ2-3,CASSLAWSAGTQYF,TGCGCCAGCAGCTTGGCCTGGTCGGCCGGTACGCAGTATTTT
TRBV10-3,TRBD1,.,TRBJ1-2,CAISVSGQGAWPNYGYTF,TGTGCCATCAGTGTTTCTGGACAGGGGGCATGGCCAAACTATGGCTACACCTTC
TRBV5-4,.,.,TRBJ2-7,CASSLFQSEQYF,TGTGCCAGCAGCTTGTTTCAGAGCGAGCAGTACTTC
TRBV28,TRBD1,once,TRBJ1-1,CASSIRGTDEAFF,TGTGCCAGCAGTATAAGAGGGACAGATGAAGCTTTCTTT
TRBV11-2,.,.,TRBJ2-6,CAVASSGANVLTF,TGTGCCGTAGCAAGCTCTGGGGCCAACGTCCTGACTTTC
TRBV7-3,.,.,TRBJ2-3,CASSLSRDSDTQYF,TGTGCCAGCAGCTTATCCCGCGATTCAGATACGCAGTATTTT
TRBV5-1,.,.,TRBJ1-4,CASSLVGVGEKLFF,TGCGCCAGCAGCTTGGTCGGGGTTGGAGAAAAACTGTTTTTT
TRBV6-5,TRBD1,.,TRBJ2-3,CASSPRQGRTDTQYF,TGTGCCAGCAGTCCACGACAGGGACGTACAGATACGCAGTATTTT
TRBV6-5,.,.,TRBJ2-3,CASRRDWGASDTQYF,TGTGCCAGCAGGCGGGACTGGGGTGCTTCAGATACGCAGTATTTT
TRBV19,TRBD1,.,TRBJ2-1,CASTGDRGLQLTYNEQFF,TGTGCCAGTACCGGGGACAGGGGTCTTCAGTTAACTTACAATGAGCAGTTCTTC
TRBV28,TRBD1,many,TRBJ2-7,CASSSGQSYEQYF,TGTGCCAGCAGTTCGGGACAGTCCTACGAGCAGTACTTC
TRBV5-1,.,.,TRBJ2-1,CASSLGLEEQFF,TGCGCCAGCAGCTTGGGACTCGAAGAGCAGTTCTTC
TRBV28,.,.,TRBJ1-6,CASRLPNNSPLHF,TGTGCCAGCAGACTGCCGAATAATTCACCCCTCCACTTT
TRBV6-6,.,.,TRBJ2-2,CASSRDTGELFF,TGTGCCAGCTCCCGGGACACCGGGGAGCTGTTTTTT
TRBV16,.,.,TRBJ2-3,CASSQLPEDTQYF,TGTGCCAGCAGCCAACTTCCAGAAGATACGCAGTATTTT
TRBV7-2,TRBD1,.,TRBJ2-7,CASSDRQGLYEQYF,TGTGCCAGCAGCGACAGACAGGGGTTATACGAGCAGTACTTC
TRBV7-9,.,few,TRBJ2-3,CASSLGQSTDTQYF,TGTGCCAGCAGCTTAGGACAGAGCACAGATACGCAGTATTTT
TRBV28,.,.,TRBJ1-3,CASSGKTSRSGNTIYF,TGTGCCAGCAGTGGAAAGACAAGTCGCTCTGGAAACACCATATATTTT
TRBV2,.,.,TRBJ2-5,CASEWGQEETQYF,TGTGCCAGCGAGTGGGGTCAAGAAGAGACCCAGTACTTC
TRBV6-1,.,.,TRBJ2-2,CASSEVGIYTGELFF,TGTGCCAGCAGTGAAGTTGGGATTTACACCGGGGAGCTGTTTTTT
TRBV11-2,TRBD2,.,TRBJ2-1,CASSLDPSGSSYNEQFF,TGTGCCAGCAGCTTAGATCCCAGCGGGAGCTCCTACAATGAGCAGTTCTTC
TRBV20-1,.,.,TRBJ1-2,CSANDGYTF,TGCAGTGCAAATGATGGCTACACCTTC
TRBV5-1,.,.,TRBJ2-2,CASSLAVQDTGELFF,TGCGCCAGCAGCTTGGCGGTTCAGGACACCGGGGAGCTGTTTTTT